The entry below describes one TCR beta chain. The antigen is undetermined. With UMI labels, 5' RACE was used to prepare the TRB cDNA libraries. TCRdb reprocessed the 5' RACE reads, keeping one entry per CDR3 protein, no DNA. The clone table shows 100,000 or so distinct CDR3 sequences, with the ten largest holding 1.5% to 2%. The data were obtained in a study of CXCR3-negative and CXCR3-positive naive CD8 T cells. Study-wide points: The study found comparably high diversity in both naive subsets and much lower diversity in memory CD8+ cells.

The germline V gene has CDR1 DFQATT and CDR2 SNEGSKA (reference sequence). CDR3 size: 17 residues. The sequenced sample was naive CXCR3- CD8+ T cells from blood. Regarding subset: CD45RO-CCR7+CD27+CD95- naive CD8+ T cells lacking CXCR3 (TNR3-). The chain has TRBV20-1 and TRBJ2-1; the D call from TCRdb, TRBD2, cannot be confirmed without DNA. The clonotype originates from a human donor in good health. Some clones in this sample may be carry-over from other donors' samples. CDR3: CSASGIQLAVGGNEQFF.